This T cell receptor beta chain was observed in a study of cytomegalovirus exposure and HLA in healthy donors (TCRdb year 2017). Concerning the study at large: An earlier analysis of several hundred of the donors reported 250 to 300 Gb of sequence data and about 100 million unique TCR beta sequences from about 179 million T cells. An early release that covered about 600 HLA-typed donors contained around 300 gigabases of sequencing data and roughly 84 million unique TCR sequences. Of the roughly 400 genotyped donors, 81% fell in the genetic ancestry cluster associated with self-reported Caucasian donors. The study was designed to test whether signatures of past pathogen exposure could be identified by cataloging public T cell receptors. The T cell repertoires of under 700 subjects were profiled by immunosequencing and related to cytomegalovirus serostatus. A separate validation cohort of over a hundred different subjects was used in addition to the roughly 670-subject first cohort. The study combined high-throughput TCR immunosequencing, statistical association of individual TCRs with disease status, and machine learning to predict cytomegalovirus infection status. In a later analysis, previously published TCR beta repertoires from several hundred donors were re-analyzed and high-resolution HLA genotyping was added so that TCR occurrence patterns could be studied. In the later analysis, no new phenotypic data were used to find candidate immune exposures; instead, reliance was placed on TCR beta sequences and their occurrence across donors. An earlier analysis of fewer than 750 of the donors used high-throughput TCR beta sequencing to judge whether each TCR beta V gene segment behaved as functional or pseudogenic. Donor age, sex, ethnicity and CMV serostatus were compiled alongside the repertoire data. In a later genetic analysis, genome-wide SNP genotypes for about 60% of the 666 donors were used, and that subset was treated as a discovery cohort. Every repertoire in the discovery cohort had been generated on one and the same sequencing platform. HLA typing covered class I and class II loci at four-digit resolution. Typing coverage varied by locus: roughly 629-630 donors for A, B, C, DRB1 and DQB1; about 520 for DQA1; about 570 for DPA1; roughly 450 for DPB1. Because of strong linkage in the cohort, a few DR-DQ haplotypes were treated as single units for association and clustering. Across around 400 genotyped donors of the cohort, an average of 235,054 unique TCR beta nucleotide sequences per donor were sequenced, and around 20% of those sequences were non-productive. Study-level results and caveats: According to a later genetic analysis, donors in an Asian-associated ancestry cluster had fewer N-insertions in productive TCRs than the roughly 670-donor mean. A total of around 150 TCR beta chains were listed by the study as associated with cytomegalovirus. The classifier was reported to diagnose cytomegalovirus status with high specificity and sensitivity in both the original cohort and the validation cohort. An association between a missense DCLRE1C variant and V-gene and J-gene trimming of TCR beta chains was found in a later genetic analysis and replicated in an independent cohort. An earlier analysis of around 600 of the donors showed that most TCR beta V segments appeared in productive rearrangements either about 87% or about 30% of the time, which broadly matched IMGT annotations. In a later analysis, some 17,000 TCR beta sequences were associated with specific HLA alleles at a false discovery rate of 0.05. Because counts were too low, some 17 rarely observed V segments, including chromosome 9 orphons, were excluded from the earlier analysis of around 590 of the donors. According to the authors, the approach could potentially be generalized to other disease states and immunological phenotypes. A later analysis found that most CMV-associated TCR beta chains appeared HLA-restricted, with HLA associations seemingly driven largely by CMV exposure. Strong co-occurrence of HLA alleles, especially DR and DQ, made assigning TCR associations to individual alleles difficult. A later analysis found that HLA-associated TCR beta chains were more clonally expanded and had lower generation probabilities than equally common non-associated chains. Only TCR beta chains were sequenced in this cohort, and the absence of alpha or paired-chain data limited detectable features. In a later analysis, the rate of TCR association differed among HLA loci, with DRB1 alleles having the most associated TCRs and HLA-C alleles having the fewest. The presence/absence analyses assumed that sequencing depth was roughly uniform across donors, and that assumption may not be true. The 87-base-pair reads could not distinguish some IMGT-functional V segments, including TRBV6-2 and TRBV6-3, so those segments were excluded. Because HLA typing was missing for some donors at each locus, association tests included only the typed subset. A further reported finding was that TCR beta sequences accurately predicted the HLA-A and HLA-B alleles for most subjects in the first cohort. For the cohort, immune exposure information was limited to CMV serostatus. A cluster of highly shared sequence variants was judged likely to represent a technical artifact of the sequencing pipeline. Correlated functional status among segregating V segments might be attributable to linkage disequilibrium, but an unknown experimental factor could not be ruled out. In vitro tests confirmed that a few of the cytomegalovirus-associated TCR beta chains recognize cytomegalovirus antigens. A later analysis reported that several top co-occurrence clusters appeared linked to parvovirus B19, influenza, CMV and Epstein-Barr virus. While some public TCRs were present in many individuals, most TCR sequences turned up only very rarely across donors.

The method behind the library was the immunoSEQ multiplex PCR assay. For the multiplex PCR, a mixture combining 60 forward primers for TCR Vbeta segments and 13 reverse primers for TCR Jbeta segments was used. The CDR3 region of rearranged TCR beta genes was amplified from genomic DNA by a multiplex PCR assay. The Illumina HiSeq System was used to sequence the amplified TCR beta libraries as 87-base-pair reads. In the authors' own workflow: In a later analysis, 77 million or so unique TCR beta chains were counted across the approximately 670 repertoires, and approximately 11 million of these chains were shared by at least two donors. To remove PCR and sequencing errors, raw reads were error-corrected and collapsed into unique sequences using a nearest-neighbor algorithm that merged closely related sequences. V, D and J gene segments were assigned by aligning CDR3 sequences to IMGT reference sequences. For a sequence to be retained, a match of at least six nucleotides was required to both a V gene segment and a J gene segment. Rearrangements were called productive when the CDR3 lacked stop codons and stayed in frame with V and J; all others were non-productive. Following IMGT convention, CDR3 was defined as the stretch from the second conserved V-encoded cysteine up to the conserved J-encoded phenylalanine. The earlier analysis of fewer than 700 of the donors excluded sequences that lacked an unambiguous match to a single V gene segment. An earlier analysis of several hundred of the donors called V segments functional above 56.7% productive rearrangements and segregating when the between-donor standard deviation exceeded 5%. A statistical classification framework was developed to diagnose cytomegalovirus status using the catalog of TCR beta chain sequences. A later analysis assigned V and J genes by comparing TCR nucleotide sequences with IMGT/GENE-DB human TR gene sequences. A later analysis assigned CDR3 sequences and most-parsimonious VDJ recombination scenarios with the TCRdist pipeline. In a later analysis, each TCR beta chain was defined by its CDR3 amino acid sequence together with its V-gene family, and reads without a unique V-gene family were excluded. To address suspected cross-contamination and a sequencing artifact, a later analysis removed over 500 highly shared, low-generation-probability nucleotide sequences. In a later analysis, a clonal expansion index was calculated for each public chain from normalized within-repertoire ranks of inferred template counts. In a later analysis, generation probabilities were computed using a VDJ recombination model fitted to out-of-frame rearrangements, and the results were checked against IGoR. A later analysis scored TCR-TCR, TCR-HLA and TCR-CMV co-occurrence with hypergeometric tests, applying a repertoire-size bias correction to TCR pairs. In a later analysis, false discovery rates were estimated by permuting HLA or CMV assignments 20 times. In a later analysis, co-occurring TCRs were grouped with DBSCAN, and TCRdist sequence similarity was added when clustering was performed within HLA-allele-positive subsets. Repertoires with fewer than 30,000 or more than 120,000 public chains, plus five repertoires with anomalous nucleotide sharing, were excluded from co-occurrence clustering. Not all clones reach the TCRdb copy of this immuneACCESS table, which keeps in-frame sequences only. Checked studies attribute under half of the gap to unresolved V genes and leave the rest unexplained. For V, J and clone size, that table is used; D and trimming come from the DNA. The sample has roughly 70,000 clones on record, over 70% of them singletons. The top ten hold 9.5% to 15% of the sample.

In total, 500 to 700 healthy bone marrow donors made up the cohort. At the time of sampling, every cohort member was nominally healthy, though immune exposures that went unrecorded were likely present. The donor tested CMV seronegative, placing the donor among the 300 to 400 seronegative members of the cohort. Every donor gave a peripheral blood sample, and the peripheral blood mononuclear cells from that sample were used for TCR beta sequencing. The Qiagen DNeasy Blood Extraction Kit was used to extract genomic DNA from the blood cell samples. Taken from the germline V gene (reference sequence), the CDR1 and CDR2 loops are SEHNR and FQNEAQ. V loses 5 bases of germline sequence and J loses 7 bases, and the interval between the two ends is 12 bases. Including cysteine and phenylalanine, the CDR3 has 13 amino acids. This entry keeps only the CDR3 DNA: 39 bases, framed from base 1. A remark on this clone: Its antigen is unknown. No clone much larger than this one lies a single base away; base qualities are absent.

Sequencing input: PBMCs. This TCR was recovered from a man aged 70-80 years in good health and CMV-seronegative. The chain uses TRBV7-9 and TRBJ1-5; the D gene assignment is ambiguous. The CDR3 here reads CASSPIVGQPQHF. The bases read TGTGCCAGCAGCCCAATCGTGGGCCAGCCCCAGCATTTT.